The 21 T cell receptor beta chains given below trace back to one sample, sequenced in a study of T-cell memory formation after mild COVID-19. Each CDR3 protein gets one entry after TCRdb re-called the 5' RACE reads with MiXCR. The sample lists around 160,000 distinct CDR3 sequences; approximately 10% were seen once. The sample taken for sequencing was PBMCs or a T cell subset sorted from them (not recorded which). The source of these receptors is a man younger than 30 who had mild COVID-19 (a few samples of this study predate the infection). Cell type and time point are not known.

J is TRBJ2-1 and V is TRBV7-2; TRBD2 agrees at 13 bases. The CDR3 contains 14 residues. The germline V gene encodes CDR1 SGHTA and CDR2 FQGNSA. The junction had 6 bases not matched to a gene; V was cut back by 5 bases and J by 11 bases. The CDR3 loop is CASSPGTSGDKQFF. CDR3 nucleotide sequence: TGTGCCAGCAGCCCTGGGACTAGCGGGGATAAGCAGTTCTTC.

This clonotype has just a few counts. CDR3 in DNA: TGTGCCAGCAGCCCGCGGCACAGGGAGGGACTTTATAGCAATCAGCCCCAGCATTTT. It translates to CASSPRHREGLYSNQPQHF. The chain couples TRBV9 to TRBJ1-5; D possibly corresponds to TRBD1 (6 bases). Germline assignment: CDR1 SGDLS and CDR2 YYNGEE. The CDR3 is 19 residues long. Trimming removed 4 bases at V and 0 bases at J, with 23 bases between.

The rearrangement uses TRBV29-1 and TRBJ2-2; D remains ambiguous. The ends were cut back, 4 bases at V and 8 bases at J, with 14 bases in the middle. The CDR3 length is 13 residues. Germline V lookup: CDR1 SQVTM, CDR2 ANQGSEA. CDR3 coding DNA: TGCAGCGTTGGACACAAGAACTGGGGGGAGCTGTTTTTT. Its translation: CSVGHKNWGELFF.

DNA of the CDR3: TGTGCCATCAGTGAGTCGCCAGGGTCGGGGACTGAAGCTTTCTTT. Its protein is CAISESPGSGTEAFF. The V gene is TRBV10-3, the J gene TRBJ1-1; D is perhaps TRBD1 (5 bases). Germline lookup yields CDR1 ENHRY and CDR2 SYGVKD. This CDR3 spans 15 amino acids. V gave up 0 bases and J gave up 5 bases, with 13 bases separating them.

This clonotype was observed at least ten times. CDR3 sequence (DNA): TGTGCCCAGGACCAGGGACAGACGTACCAAGAGACCCAGTACTTC. This gives the protein CAQDQGQTYQETQYF. The genes are TRBV3-2 and TRBJ2-5; the table's D call TRBD1 went unverified against the DNA. TRBV3-2 is a pseudogene segment. This CDR3 contains 15 residues.

This clonotype was observed a few times. The J gene is TRBJ1-2, the V gene TRBV3-1; D is uncertain. The V gene's germline CDR1 is LGHDT and CDR2 YNNKEL (reference sequence). This CDR3 comprises 13 residues. Trimming took 1 base from V and 8 from J, leaving 11 bases between them. CDR3 in amino acids: CASSQGTLRGYTF. CDR3 coding DNA: TGTGCCAGCAGCCAAGGCACTCTCCGGGGCTACACCTTC.

The sample holds a few counts of this clonotype. The chain couples TRBV5-1 to TRBJ1-5; possible D gene TRBD1, 5 bases. V lost 1 base to trimming and J lost 0 bases, with 11 bases between them. Germline loops: CDR1 SGHRS, CDR2 YFSETQ. The CDR3 is 16 residues long. CDR3 sequence reads: CASSLWGMSSNQPQHF. The CDR3 nucleotides read TGCGCCAGCAGCTTGTGGGGGATGAGTAGCAATCAGCCCCAGCATTTT. Full variable domain (remainder filled in from reference TRBV5-1 and TRBJ1-5): KAGVTQTPRYLIKTRGQQVTLSCSPISGHRSVSWYQQTPGQGLQFLFEYFSETQRNKGNFPGRFSGRQFSNSRSEMNVSTLELGDSALYLCASSLWGMSSNQPQHFGDGTRLSIL.

This clonotype has a handful of counts. This chain links TRBV6-2 or TRBV6-3 with TRBJ1-2, with no clear D. The CDR3 length is 12 residues. From germline, CDR1 is MNHEY and CDR2 SVGEGT. Trimming removed 5 bases from V and 8 bases from J, with 12 bases in between. CDR3 sequence (DNA): TGTGCCAGCAGTAAGGGCCCGCCCGGCTACACCTTC. The encoded protein is CASSKGPPGYTF.

This clonotype was found a few times. The chain carries TRBV12-3 or TRBV12-4 and TRBJ2-7; TRBD1 aligns across 7 bases. After removal of 6 bases from V and 6 bases from J, the junction contained 5 bases not matched to a gene. This CDR3 has 12 amino acids. The CDR3 sequence: CASSPNRGEQYV. The CDR3 DNA reads as TGTGCCAGCAGCCCGAACAGGGGCGAGCAGTACGTC.

The table lists this clonotype with a few counts. V is TRBV4-2 and J is TRBJ1-1; 7 nucleotides agree with TRBD1. J lost 6 bases, V lost 3 bases, and 10 bases had no gene match. The CDR3 has 15 residues. The germline gives CDR1 LGHNA, CDR2 YNFKEQ. The CDR3 region has the DNA TGTGCCAGCAGCCATGACCGACAGGGTTCGCCTGAAGCTTTCTTT. It yields the protein CASSHDRQGSPEAFF.

The sample holds a few counts of this clonotype. The junction departs from germline at one end; a sequencing error may be responsible. The chain recombines TRBV6-1 with TRBJ2-3; the D is unclear. The CDR3 runs 12 residues. Germline-derived CDR1 and CDR2 are MNHNS and SASEGT. The CDR3 region has the DNA TGTGCCAGCAGCGAAGTGGAGGATACGCAGTATTTT. It codes for CASSEVEDTQYF.

The chain links TRBV6-2 or TRBV6-3 to TRBJ1-1, with 10 nucleotides matching TRBD1. Germline V lookup: CDR1 MNHEY, CDR2 SVGEGT. The V gene end was trimmed by 4 bases and the J gene end by 1 base; junction bases not matched to a gene: 12. There are 18 residues in the CDR3. CDR3 DNA: TGTGCCAGCAGTTCCAACGACAGGGGGCTAAATAAGAACACTGAAGCTTTCTTT. Its translation is CASSSNDRGLNKNTEAFF.

In this sample, this clonotype turned up a few times. This sequence joins TRBV4-1 and TRBJ2-2; D remains ambiguous. Germline V gene lookup returns CDR1 MGHRA and CDR2 YSYEKL. This CDR3 is built from 15 residues. With 1 base removed from V and 6 bases from J, the gap between germline ends came to 12 bases. CDR3 nucleotide sequence: TGCGCCAGCAGCCAAGTATACATGGTTCCCGGGGAGCTGTTTTTT. It yields the protein CASSQVYMVPGELFF.

V and J are TRBV7-9 and TRBJ1-2; weak D call: TRBD1 (5 bases). CDR3 length equals 13 residues. From germline, CDR1 is SEHNR and CDR2 FQNEAQ (reference sequence). Trimming cost V 1 base and J 7 bases, with 10 bases left between them. CDR3 sequence reads: CASSLDGQGGYTF. The CDR3 nucleotides read TGTGCCAGCAGCTTAGATGGTCAGGGTGGCTACACCTTC.

This clonotype was recorded many times. This sequence joins TRBV7-3 and TRBJ2-3, with 7 bases identical to TRBD2. This CDR3 has 13 residues. CDR1 is SGHTA, CDR2 FQGTGA, per germline. With 8 bases clipped from V and 6 bases from J, the junction kept 8 bases outside the gene matches. The CDR3: CASGAIGRDTQYF. CDR3 in DNA: TGTGCCAGCGGCGCCATCGGGAGGGATACGCAGTATTTT.

The V gene is TRBV7-3, the J gene TRBJ2-3; no clear D. V lost 5 bases and J 1 base, leaving 16 bases between the germline ends. CDR1 and CDR2 from the germline V gene are SGHTA and FQGTGA. The CDR3 extends over 16 amino acids. The DNA for the CDR3 is TGTGCCAGCAGCCCAACCTTGGATCGGGGCACAGATACGCAGTATTTT. Translated, it gives CASSPTLDRGTDTQYF.

A few counts support this clonotype. The V gene is TRBV11-2, the J gene TRBJ2-2; 7 nucleotides align to TRBD2. This CDR3 contains 16 residues. Trimming took 5 bases from V and 7 from J; bases not matched to a gene: 13. Germline assignment: CDR1 SGHAT and CDR2 FQNNGV. This CDR3 reads CASSSLSGERGGELFF. CDR3 bases: TGTGCCAGCAGCAGTCTCTCCGGGGAGCGGGGCGGGGAGCTGTTTTTT.

The J gene is TRBJ2-7, the V gene TRBV3-1; the D gene could be TRBD1 or TRBD2 (5 bases each). The CDR3 contains 16 residues. CDR1 is LGHDT and CDR2 is YNNKEL in the germline V gene (reference sequence). Trimming removed 3 bases from V and 3 bases from J, with 18 bases in between. CDR3 residues: CASSHQAMGRGYEQYF. The CDR3 region has the DNA TGTGCCAGCAGCCATCAAGCGATGGGACGAGGCTACGAGCAGTACTTC.

The chain carries TRBV20-1 and TRBJ1-4; D remains unclear. Trimming removed 4 bases at V and 3 bases at J, with 12 bases between. Germline V gene lookup returns CDR1 DFQATT and CDR2 SNEGSKA (reference sequence). The CDR3 runs 14 residues. The CDR3 spells CSATYSGSNEKLFF. CDR3 bases: TGCAGTGCTACCTACAGCGGTTCTAATGAAAAACTGTTTTTT.

This sequence joins TRBV20-1 and TRBJ1-5; 8 positions match TRBD1. This CDR3 spans 14 amino acids. Germline V gene sequence: CDR1 DFQATT, CDR2 SNEGSKA (reference sequence). V lost 7 bases and J lost 3; bases outside the gene matches: 8. This CDR3 reads CSVATGENNQPQHF. CDR3 nucleotide sequence: TGCAGTGTCGCGACAGGGGAGAACAATCAGCCCCAGCATTTT.

This clonotype was seen more than once but under ten times. The chain uses TRBV20-1 and TRBJ2-7, with D perhaps matching TRBD1 (6 bases). Trimming cost V 1 base and J 2 bases, with 9 bases left between them. Germline lookup yields CDR1 DFQATT and CDR2 SNEGSKA (reference sequence). This CDR3 comprises 13 residues. The CDR3 DNA reads TGCAGTGCTAGAGGGGACAAACCCTACGAGCAGTACTTC. It codes for CSARGDKPYEQYF.